This is a list of T cell receptor beta chains from one sample in a study of blood T cells in healthy people across ages. In TCRdb, the 5' RACE reads were re-called with MiXCR into one record per CDR3 protein. The sample records around 520,000 distinct CDR3 sequences, 27% being singletons. These records were also assigned to another study, of T cells of mothers and their children.

Sequencing was carried out using blood. The receptors derive from a boy between 2 and 15 years old in good health. Both conserved end residues are part of each CDR3. The D gene is left open where the match is weak. Only part of the rows carry a size: once, few, many, or a class if the clone is expanded.

>TRBJ2-5|TRBV7-9|NA|NA
TGTGCCAGCAGCTCAAGCAGTAGCCAAGAGACCCAGTACTTC
CASSSSSSQETQYF
>TRBJ2-7|TRBV29-1|NA|NA
TGCAGCGTTGAACGAGGGACACCCTACGAGCAGTACTTC
CSVERGTPYEQYF
>TRBJ2-5|TRBV5-1|NA|TRBD2
TGCGCCAGCAGCGGGACGGGACTAGCGGGAGGACAAGAGACCCAGTACTTC
CASSGTGLAGGQETQYF
>TRBJ1-1|TRBV10-3|NA|TRBD1
TGTGCCATCAGTGAGTCGAGACAGGGGCCCTTGAACACTGAAGCTTTCTTT
CAISESRQGPLNTEAFF
>TRBJ2-5|TRBV29-1|NA|NA
TGCAGCGTTGTTAGGAGGGGACGAGGGGAGGAAGAGACCCAGTACTTC
CSVVRRGRGEEETQYF
>TRBJ2-5|TRBV7-2|few|NA
TGTGCCAGCAGTCCGGCGGGCCGGAGGGAGACCCAGTACTTC
CASSPAGRRETQYF
>TRBJ2-5|TRBV6-2/TRBV6-3|NA|NA
TGTGCCAGCACCAGGGGAGGTTTGGAGACCCAGTACTTC
CASTRGGLETQYF
>TRBJ1-6|TRBV27|few|NA
TGTGCCAGCAGTTTAGGTCACGGCACCCTCCACTTT
CASSLGHGTLHF
>TRBJ2-7|TRBV5-1|NA|NA
TGCGCCAGCAGCTTAAATCCTCCGGAAACCTACGAGCAGTACTTC
CASSLNPPETYEQYF
>TRBJ2-3|TRBV9|few|NA
TGTGCCAGCAGCGTAGGAGGTCGGGATACGCAGTATTTT
CASSVGGRDTQYF
>TRBJ2-7|TRBV20-1|NA|NA
TGCAGTGCTTACCCAGCGGGCTCCTACGAGCAGTACTTC
CSAYPAGSYEQYF
>TRBJ2-1|TRBV12-3/TRBV12-4|few|TRBD2
TGTGCCAGCAGTCCGCGAGAAGCGGGGTACTACAATGAGCAGTTCTTC
CASSPREAGYYNEQFF
>TRBJ2-5|TRBV20-1|many|NA
TGCAGTGCTAGAGATTGGGTAGAGACCCAGTACTTC
CSARDWVETQYF
>TRBJ2-1|TRBV28|NA|NA
TGTGCCGCCGTGGGAGACAATGAGCAGTTCTTC
CAAVGDNEQFF
>TRBJ1-6|TRBV5-1|few|NA
TGCGCCAGCAGCGAGGACAGCGTACCCTATAATTCACCCCTCCACTTT
CASSEDSVPYNSPLHF
>TRBJ2-7|TRBV18|few|TRBD2
TGTGCCAGCTCACCAGGGACTAGGGGCTACGAGCAGTACTTC
CASSPGTRGYEQYF
>TRBJ1-2|TRBV30|few|NA
TGTGCCTGGAGGAGGTTTGGCTCCACAGTTGGCTACACCTTC
CAWRRFGSTVGYTF
>TRBJ2-1|TRBV6-1|NA|NA
TGTGCCAGCAGTGCCGCCTTGAGTTGGGCCTACAATGAGCAGTTCTTC
CASSAALSWAYNEQFF
>TRBJ2-3|TRBV11-2|NA|TRBD2
TGTGCCAGCAGCTCTGAGGGACTAGCGGCCACAGATACGCAGTATTTT
CASSSEGLAATDTQYF
>TRBJ2-5|TRBV29-1|NA|NA
TGCAGTTATTGGGGGAGCGGGACCCAGTACTTC
CSYWGSGTQYF
>TRBJ2-1|TRBV27|NA|TRBD2
TGTGCCAGCAGTTTACTAGCGGGGAGAGGCAATGAGCAGTTCTTC
CASSLLAGRGNEQFF
>TRBJ1-3|TRBV7-2|NA|NA
TGTGCCAGCAGCTTCGAGGGGGTTTCTGGAAACACCATATATTTT
CASSFEGVSGNTIYF
>TRBJ1-1|TRBV6-5|NA|NA
TGTGCCAGCAGTCGGGACACCTCACTGGGAGCTTTCTTT
CASSRDTSLGAFF
>TRBJ2-5|TRBV4-3|few|TRBD2
TGCGCCAGCAGCCACGACTCTAGCGGGAGGTCCGGGGAGACCCAGTACTTC
CASSHDSSGRSGETQYF
>TRBJ2-7|TRBV27|NA|TRBD1
TGTGCCAGCAGTTTTAGGGACAGGGTCCACGAGCAGTACTTC
CASSFRDRVHEQYF
>TRBJ2-1|TRBV6-1|NA|NA
TGTGCCAGCGTAGATTGGAGGGGGGGCAATGAGCAGTTCTTC
CASVDWRGGNEQFF
>TRBJ2-1|TRBV6-1|NA|TRBD2
TGTGCCAGCAGTGACCGGGGGAGCGGGGGCTACAATGAGCAGTTCTTC
CASSDRGSGGYNEQFF
>TRBJ1-4|TRBV7-2|few|NA
TGTGCCAGCAGCTTAGCGCCTCCTGAAAAACTGTTTTTT
CASSLAPPEKLFF
>TRBJ1-4|TRBV4-1|NA|NA
TGCGCCAGCAGCCAAACGGTCGTTAATGAAAAACTGTTTTTT
CASSQTVVNEKLFF
>TRBJ2-5|TRBV2|many|NA
TGTGCCAGCAGGGCGGACACAGGAGGGATCCAGTACTTC
CASRADTGGIQYF
>TRBJ2-5|TRBV7-2|few|TRBD1
TGTGCCAGCAGTTTAATTACAGGGGGCGAAGAGACCCAGTACTTC
CASSLITGGEETQYF
>TRBJ2-7|TRBV19|many|TRBD2
TGTGCCAGTGGTCGGACTAGCGGGGGAATCTCCTACGAGCAGTACTTC
CASGRTSGGISYEQYF
>TRBJ2-5|TRBV27|NA|TRBD1
TGTGCCAGCAGTCCGAAGCCTAACAGGGGGCTGAGGGAGACCCAGTACTTC
CASSPKPNRGLRETQYF
>TRBJ2-1|TRBV4-1|few|NA
TGCGCCAGCAGCCAGGGCAGCAGCTCCTACAATGAGCAGTTCTTC
CASSQGSSSYNEQFF
>TRBJ2-3|TRBV9|few|NA
TGTGCCAGCAGCCCAACCGGGTCCGATACGCAGTATTTT
CASSPTGSDTQYF
>TRBJ1-2|TRBV21-1|NA|NA
TGTGCCAGCAGCGAATCCGGGACAGGGCTGTCATATGGCTACACCTTC
CASSESGTGLSYGYTF
>TRBJ1-1|TRBV15|few|NA
TGTGCCACCAGCAGAGAAGGAGGTTACACTGAAGCTTTCTTT
CATSREGGYTEAFF
>TRBJ2-7|TRBV4-3|NA|NA
TGCGCCAGCAGCCGCGGCTTGGGCTACCAGGAACGGGAGCAGTACTTC
CASSRGLGYQEREQYF
>TRBJ2-1|TRBV9|NA|NA
TGTGCCAGCAGTCCCAGGGGGACTAACAATGAGCAGTTCTTC
CASSPRGTNNEQFF
>TRBJ2-1|TRBV4-3|NA|NA
TGCGCCAGCGGCCTCGGAACAGGACGGTACAATGAGCAGTTCTTC
CASGLGTGRYNEQFF
>TRBJ2-5|TRBV5-5|NA|TRBD2
TGTGCCAGCAGCCCGCACCAACTAGCGGTGGGAGAGACCCAGTACTTC
CASSPHQLAVGETQYF
>TRBJ1-2|TRBV28|few|NA
TGTGCCAGCAGTTCGGGGGCATATGGCTACACCTTC
CASSSGAYGYTF
>TRBJ1-4|TRBV20-1|many|NA
TGCAGTGCTAGGTACGGACGGAATAATGAAAAACTGTTTTTT
CSARYGRNNEKLFF
>TRBJ2-5|TRBV5-1|NA|NA
TGCGCCAGCAGCTTGGTACGGGCAGGGGAGACCCAGTACTTC
CASSLVRAGETQYF
>TRBJ2-7|TRBV27|few|TRBD2
TGTGCCAGCAGTCAGACTAGCGGACCATACTACGAGCAGTGCTTC
CASSQTSGPYYEQCF
>TRBJ2-7|TRBV20-1|NA|NA
TGCAGTGCTAGTTCCGGGTCCTACGAGCAGTACTTC
CSASSGSYEQYF
>TRBJ2-5|TRBV6-5|NA|TRBD2
TGTGCCAGCAGTTACCGGCTAGCGGGAGGTGGAGAGCAGTACTTC
CASSYRLAGGGEQYF